Detailed here is one T cell receptor beta chain. What it binds is not known. The sequenced template was RNA, covering the TCR beta CDR3 region. The workflow started with a first-round RT-PCR run with HTBI primers and then moved on to a second-round multiplex PCR. TCRdb re-derived calls from the multiplex PCR reads in MiXCR, one entry per CDR3 protein. The profile shows some 360,000 distinct CDR3 sequences, about a sixth of them singletons. This record comes from a study of Graves' ophthalmopathy and Graves' hyperthyroidism. Study results and limitations: Blood also harbored most expanded thyroid clonotypes above 0.001 frequency.

Germline lookup yields CDR1 DFQATT and CDR2 SNEGSKA (reference sequence). The CDR3 sequence is 13 residues long. V was cut by 0 bases and J by 3 bases, with 8 bases left in between. PBMCs were density-gradient isolated from around 10 ml fresh blood. The material sequenced was peripheral blood. The J gene is TRBJ1-2, the V gene TRBV20-1; D remains ambiguous. The clonotype was recovered from an adult woman with stable Graves' hyperthyroidism. CDR3 DNA: TGCAGTGCTAGAGAAGTCGGATACTATGGCTACACCTTC. Translated, it gives CSAREVGYYGYTF.